This T cell receptor (beta chain) was captured by sequencing in a study of CD8+CD57+ T cells in acquired aplastic anemia. Study in general: The study obtained an average of roughly 2.9 ug of DNA from sorted CD4+ and CD8+ cells.

The sequenced patients had an expansion of CD8+CD57+ cells seen by flow cytometry. Blood sampling was performed on the patients, and none of them had received therapy by then. This clonotype occurred many times. Researchers used genomic DNA as the template to profile TCR beta VDJ and CDR3. TCRdb processed the reads anew with MiXCR; each CDR3 protein has one entry. The data contain about 41,000 distinct CDR3 sequences, 63% of them singletons. Germline assignment: CDR1 SEHNR and CDR2 FQNEAQ (reference sequence). There are 15 residues in the CDR3. Trimming cost V 5 bases and J 5 bases; bases outside gene matches: 5.

V is TRBV7-9 and J is TRBJ2-5, with 13 bases fitting TRBD2. The sequence was obtained from a human donor with aplastic anemia. The sample comprised sorted CD4+, CD8+, or CD8+CD57+ T cells (not recorded which) from PBMCs. The CDR3 loop reads CASSTSGGAEETQYF. CDR3 nucleotides: TGTGCCAGCAGCACTAGCGGGGGGGCGGAGGAGACCCAGTACTTC. The full variable domain, with the rest looked up from reference TRBV7-9 and TRBJ2-5, is DTGVSQNPRHKITKRGQNVTFRCDPISEHNRLYWYRQTLGQGPEFLTYFQNEAQLEKSRLLSDRFSAERPKGSFSTLEIQRTEQGDSAMYLCASSTSGGAEETQYFGPGTRLLVL.